Listed here are 27 T cell receptor beta chains from one sample, sequenced in a study of blood T cell repertoires in COVID-19. Measured with immunoSEQ multiplex PCR; TCRdb has only the in-frame clones, and not every one. The table has some 250,000 clones, approximately 85% seen once. Sequenced sample: PBMCs or T cells enriched from blood (not recorded which). These receptors were collected from a woman between 45 and 60 years old who had recovered from COVID-19.

The chain employs TRBV28 and TRBJ2-7; 7 bases align to TRBD2. Germline V gives CDR1 MDHEN, CDR2 SYDVKM. Unmatched junction bases numbered 12, after V lost 2 bases and J lost 5 bases. CDR3 size: 16 residues. The CDR3: CASSLPFGGSRHEQYF. The CDR3 nucleotides read TGTGCCAGCAGTTTACCCTTCGGCGGGAGTCGCCACGAGCAGTACTTC.

The chain uses TRBV18 and TRBJ1-1, with no clear D. This CDR3 contains 14 residues. The V end lost 1 base, the J end lost 0 bases, and 6 bases lay between the germline ends. Germline values: CDR1 KGHSH, CDR2 LQKENI. CDR3 DNA sequence: TGTGCCAGCTCACCACAGAGCTTGAACACTGAAGCTTTCTTT. As protein: CASSPQSLNTEAFF.

The chain couples TRBV5-1 to TRBJ2-3; 12 nucleotides align to TRBD2. V lost 2 bases and J lost 4; bases outside the gene matches: 14. Germline V gene sequence: CDR1 SGHRS, CDR2 YFSETQ. The CDR3 is made up of 19 amino acids. The CDR3 DNA sequence: TGCGCCAGCAGCTTCCGACAGTTTCTAGCGGGAGGGCTTGCAGATACGCAGTATTTT. Its translation: CASSFRQFLAGGLADTQYF.

The V call is TRBV6-1, the J call TRBJ1-5, with TRBD1 matching 7 bases. CDR3 size: 18 residues. The ends lost 3 bases at V and 0 bases at J; junction bases unmatched: 11. CDR1 is MNHNS, CDR2 SASEGT, per germline. CDR3 residues: CASSDETGFGNSNQPQHF. CDR3 nucleotides: TGTGCCAGCAGTGACGAGACAGGGTTCGGGAATAGCAATCAGCCCCAGCATTTT.

CDR3 sequence reads: CASSLGQGDYNEQFF. The CDR3 DNA is TGTGCCAGCTCACTGGGACAGGGGGATTACAATGAGCAGTTCTTC. This chain joins TRBV18 and TRBJ2-1; 11 bases are shared with TRBD1. The V and J ends lost 4 bases and 4 bases, in that order; junction bases with no gene match: 3. CDR3 length equals 15 residues. Germline V gene lookup returns CDR1 KGHSH and CDR2 LQKENI.

This clone occurred once. The chain joins TRBV7-2 to TRBJ1-5; 7 nucleotides align to TRBD1. The junction had 9 bases not matched to a gene; V was cut back by 6 bases and J by 7 bases. The germline gives CDR1 SGHTA, CDR2 FQGNSA. The CDR3 loop spans 14 amino acids. CDR3 residues: CASSGRGRWQPQHF. In nucleotides, the CDR3 is TGTGCCAGCAGTGGAAGGGGGCGTTGGCAGCCCCAGCATTTT. Combining the CDR3 with reference TRBV7-2 and TRBJ1-5 gives the whole variable domain GAGVSQSPSNKVTEKGKDVELRCDPISGHTALYWYRQSLGQGLEFLIYFQGNSAPDKSGLPSDRFSAERTGGSVSTLTIQRTQQEDSAVYLCASSGRGRWQPQHFGDGTRLSIL.

This clone was seen more than once but under ten times. V usage is TRBV4-1 and J usage is TRBJ2-1; TRBD2 aligns across 9 bases. Germline trimming cut 0 bases from V and 7 bases from J; bases unmatched to any gene: 10. The germline V gene encodes CDR1 MGHRA and CDR2 YSYEKL. The CDR3 contains 17 residues. The CDR3 protein is CASSQEGRGRARNEQFF. The CDR3 region has the DNA TGCGCCAGCAGCCAAGAGGGGCGCGGGAGGGCCAGGAATGAGCAGTTCTTC.

The chain employs TRBV7-6 and TRBJ1-2; maybe TRBD1 (6 bases). Trimming took 5 bases from V and 1 from J, leaving 11 bases between them. The CDR3 has 14 residues. Germline assignment: CDR1 SGHVS and CDR2 FNYEAQ. The CDR3 spells CASSAGTSNYGYTF. Written as DNA, the CDR3 is TGTGCCAGCAGCGCCGGGACAAGTAACTATGGCTACACCTTC. Full variable domain (rest looked up from reference TRBV7-6 and TRBJ1-2): GAGVSQSPRYKVTKRGQDVALRCDPISGHVSLYWYRQALGQGPEFLTYFNYEAQQDKSGLPNDRFSAERPEGSISTLTIQRTEQRDSAMYRCASSAGTSNYGYTFGSGTRLTVV.

The CDR3 DNA reads as TGTGCCAGCAGCCCAACACAGCGGGGTTCGAACATTCAGTACTTC. It codes for CASSPTQRGSNIQYF. This chain links TRBV11-2 with TRBJ2-4, with 7 bases that match TRBD2. Per germline, CDR1 SGHAT and CDR2 FQNNGV. After removal of 5 bases from V and 7 bases from J, the junction contained 11 bases not matched to a gene. CDR3 size: 15 residues.

The rearrangement uses TRBV28 and TRBJ2-7; perhaps TRBD1 as D (6 bases). This CDR3 has 14 amino acids. Trimming left V 5 bases short and J 4 bases short, with 15 bases between. Germline V gene data show CDR1 as MDHEN and CDR2 as SYDVKM. The CDR3 region is CASSISGTKYEQYF. The CDR3 bases are TGTGCCAGCAGTATCTCCGGGACAAAATACGAGCAGTACTTC.

This clone has a single count. V usage is TRBV9 and J usage is TRBJ2-5; the match to TRBD1 covers 9 bases. There are 15 residues in the CDR3. CDR1 is SGDLS and CDR2 is YYNGEE in the germline V gene. V lost 0 bases to trimming and J lost 5 bases; unmatched junction nucleotides: 5. This chain's CDR3 is CASSVAQGAGETQYF. In DNA form, the CDR3 reads TGTGCCAGCAGCGTAGCACAGGGGGCGGGGGAGACCCAGTACTTC.

The V call is TRBV5-3, the J call TRBJ1-5; 10 bases are shared with TRBD1. TRBV5-3 is an open reading frame whose function is uncertain. This CDR3 is built from 17 residues. V lost 4 bases, J lost 0 bases, and 7 bases stayed unmatched. CDR3 coding DNA: TGTGCCAGAAGCCACGACAGGGGGCTAGATAGCAATCAGCCCCAGCATTTT. Protein: CARSHDRGLDSNQPQHF.

The CDR3, as DNA: TGTGCCTGGAGGACAGGGGGCAACACTGAAGCTTTCTTT. Its protein product is CAWRTGGNTEAFF. V and J are TRBV30 and TRBJ1-1; 10 nucleotides align to TRBD1. With V trimmed by 3 bases and J by 2 bases, 0 bases remained unmatched. The CDR3 has 13 amino acids. Germline V CDR1 and CDR2: GTSNPN, SVGIG (reference sequence).

The chain carries TRBV3-1 (or the pseudogene TRBV3-2) and TRBJ2-5, with a weak D call TRBD1 (6 bases). With 0 bases removed from V and 1 base from J, the gap between germline ends came to 15 bases. The CDR3 extends over 17 amino acids. Per the germline V gene, CDR1 is LGHDT and CDR2 is YNNKEL (reference sequence). CDR3 DNA: TGTGCCAGCAGCCAAGATGGGACATCTTGGGGCCAAGAGACCCAGTACTTC. Translated, it gives CASSQDGTSWGQETQYF.

This sequence joins TRBV19 and TRBJ2-1; 14 bases fit TRBD2. Per germline, CDR1 LNHDA and CDR2 SQIVND (reference sequence). The CDR3 is 19 residues long. Unmatched junction bases numbered 10, after V lost 4 bases and J lost 2 bases. The CDR3 is CASSKTGTSGGGPYNEQFF. CDR3 bases: TGTGCCAGTAGTAAAACCGGGACTAGCGGGGGAGGGCCCTACAATGAGCAGTTCTTC.

The chain carries TRBV29-1 and TRBJ2-7; 7 bases are shared with TRBD2. Germline V lookup: CDR1 SQVTM, CDR2 ANQGSEA. J gave up 8 bases and V 3 bases, and 4 bases lay outside the gene matches. The CDR3 is 11 amino acids. CDR3 amino acids: CSVDGGGQQYF. CDR3 bases: TGCAGCGTTGATGGGGGGGGTCAGCAGTACTTC.

The chain uses TRBV5-4 and TRBJ2-3, with 8 bases matching TRBD2. The CDR3 contains 16 residues. CDR1 and CDR2 from the germline V gene are SGHNT and YYREEE (reference sequence). Losses at the gene ends were 1 base for V and 5 bases for J; bases not matched to a gene: 9. In nucleotides, the CDR3 is TGTGCCAGCAGCTTGCCACCCGGGAGGGAAGGAGATACGCAGTATTTT. Translated: CASSLPPGREGDTQYF.

This clone was observed a single time. This chain connects TRBV2 to TRBJ1-1, with D possibly being TRBD1 (6 bases). Germline CDR1 is SNHLY and CDR2 is FYNNEI. V was pared by 8 bases and J by 2 bases, with 12 bases between. This CDR3 comprises 13 residues. The CDR3 spells CASRTEFNTEAFF. DNA for the CDR3: TGTGCCAGCCGGACAGAATTTAACACTGAAGCTTTCTTT.

J is TRBJ1-5 and V is TRBV4-1, with D tentatively TRBD1 (5 bases). The CDR3 loop spans 14 amino acids. Germline assignment: CDR1 MGHRA and CDR2 YSYEKL. With 5 bases removed from V and 4 bases from J, the gap between germline ends came to 12 bases. CDR3 residues: CASSSETGNQPQHF. In DNA form, the CDR3 reads TGCGCCAGCAGCTCAGAAACAGGTAATCAGCCCCAGCATTTT.

The J gene is TRBJ2-3, the V gene TRBV5-1; 9 bases are a match to TRBD2. The CDR3 runs 16 residues. The ends lost 4 bases at V and 4 bases at J; junction bases unmatched: 10. Germline assignment: CDR1 SGHRS and CDR2 YFSETQ. The CDR3 loop is CASSQSLAGISDTQYF. DNA of the CDR3: TGCGCCAGCAGCCAGAGCCTAGCGGGGATCTCAGATACGCAGTATTTT.

This clone was observed a few times. The chain joins TRBV9 to TRBJ2-5; TRBD1 matches 9 bases. Trimming took 4 bases from V and 5 from J; bases not matched to a gene: 12. The CDR3 is 16 residues long. Germline CDR1 SGDLS, CDR2 YYNGEE. CDR3 bases: TGTGCCAGCAGCCCCCCCACAGGGGGCTTAATGGAGACCCAGTACTTC. Amino acids: CASSPPTGGLMETQYF. Using reference TRBV9 and TRBJ2-5 for the parts outside the CDR3, the full variable domain is DSGVTQTPKHLITATGQRVTLRCSPRSGDLSVYWYQQSLDQGLQFLIQYYNGEERAKGNILERFSAQQFPDLHSELNLSSLELGDSALYFCASSPPTGGLMETQYFGPGTRLLVL.

The rearrangement links TRBV5-4 to TRBJ2-7, with 9 bases aligning to TRBD2. Germline V gene lookup returns CDR1 SGHNT and CDR2 YYREEE (reference sequence). V lost 2 bases to trimming and J lost 2 bases; unmatched junction nucleotides: 17. The CDR3 has 19 residues. The CDR3 spells CASSFAMREGGPTTYEQYF. As DNA, the CDR3 is TGTGCCAGCAGCTTTGCAATGCGGGAGGGCGGACCGACTACCTACGAGCAGTACTTC.

This clone was seen a few times. This same CDR3 is encoded by further DNA sequences in the sample. The chain joins TRBV28 to TRBJ1-2; D is unresolved. The CDR3 runs to 12 residues. CDR1 is MDHEN and CDR2 is SYDVKM in the germline V gene. V was shortened by 8 bases and J by 4 bases, with 11 bases between the two germline ends. The CDR3 DNA sequence: TGTGCCAGCTCCCTTAGACTCTATGGCTACACCTTC. The encoded protein is CASSLRLYGYTF.

The chain couples TRBV11-2 to TRBJ2-1, with 10 positions matching TRBD2. Germline CDR1 and CDR2: SGHAT and FQNNGV. Trimming took 5 bases from V and 7 from J; bases not matched to a gene: 14. This CDR3 contains 17 residues. The CDR3 protein is CASSAALLAGEWNEQFF. CDR3 DNA sequence: TGTGCCAGCAGCGCTGCCCTCCTAGCGGGAGAATGGAATGAGCAGTTCTTC.

The CDR3 region is CASTLDRIGSGANVLTF. The CDR3 bases are TGTGCCAGCACCTTGGACAGGATAGGCTCTGGGGCCAACGTCCTGACTTTC. V gene TRBV2 combines with J gene TRBJ2-6, with 7 bases fitting TRBD1. V was pared by 7 bases and J by 0 bases, with 9 bases of the junction left unmatched. In germline, CDR1 is SNHLY, CDR2 FYNNEI. The CDR3 spans 17 residues.

The rearrangement uses TRBV2 and TRBJ2-7; TRBD2 aligns across 9 bases. The V and J ends lost 8 bases and 6 bases, in that order; junction bases with no gene match: 14. Germline-derived CDR1 and CDR2 are SNHLY and FYNNEI. This CDR3 is 15 amino acids long. In nucleotides, the CDR3 is TGTGCCAGCCCCCTCGGCGGGACTAGCTTCCCCGAGCAGTACTTC. Residues: CASPLGGTSFPEQYF. The whole variable domain, remainder taken from reference TRBV2 and TRBJ2-7, is EPEVTQTPSHQVTQMGQEVILRCVPISNHLYFYWYRQILGQKVEFLVSFYNNEISEKSEIFDDQFSVERPDGSNFTLKIRSTKLEDSAMYFCASPLGGTSFPEQYFGPGTRLTVT.

The gene calls are TRBV19 and TRBJ2-7; D is uncertain. CDR3 size: 12 residues. V was shortened by 5 bases and J by 2 bases, with 7 bases between the two germline ends. The germline CDR1 and CDR2 sequences are LNHDA and SQIVND (reference sequence). Here the CDR3 reads CASSDDTYEQYF. In DNA form, the CDR3 reads TGTGCCAGTAGTGATGACACCTACGAGCAGTACTTC.